This T cell receptor (beta chain) was identified during a study of shared clonotypes between healthy human individuals. Germline CDR1 and CDR2: SGHRS and YFSETQ. The trim removed 0 bases at V and 10 bases at J, leaving 8 bases unmatched. The CDR3 has 16 amino acids. Clones were read by immunoSEQ multiplex PCR, and TCRdb kept only the in-frame ones, dropping some. Of just over 2,000,000 clones listed, 95% are singletons. About this clone itself: Its antigen is as yet unknown.

Findings of the study overall: Naive CD4 clonotypes overlapped across a few donors at approximately 5.5%.

The receptor was isolated from a man aged 18 to 29 in good health. The gene calls are TRBV5-1 and TRBJ1-6; 9 positions agree with TRBD1. The specimen was naive CD4+ T cells sorted from blood. Subset here: CD45RA+ positively selected. In nucleotides, the CDR3 is TGCGCCAGCAGCTTGGAAGGGACAGGGTTAAGATCACCCCTCCACTTT. Protein product: CASSLEGTGLRSPLHF. The whole variable domain, remainder taken from reference TRBV5-1 and TRBJ1-6, is KAGVTQTPRYLIKTRGQQVTLSCSPISGHRSVSWYQQTPGQGLQFLFEYFSETQRNKGNFPGRFSGRQFSNSRSEMNVSTLELGDSALYLCASSLEGTGLRSPLHFGNGTRLTVT.